This T cell receptor beta chain was captured by sequencing in a study of T cells in localized non-small cell lung cancer. Points from the study as a whole: Uninvolved adjacent lung showed peak T cell clonality, exceeding tumor. Higher T cell density in the blood was associated with longer overall survival, whereas higher adjacent-lung clonality associated with shorter survival. For the top 100 tumor clones, a median roughly 55 also appeared in adjacent lung.

The repertoire was sequenced with immunoSEQ multiplex PCR; TCRdb's copy has only in-frame clones and lacks some. The profile shows about 79,000 clones, roughly 86% of them singletons. Turning to this clone: Its antigen is unidentified.

V was clipped by 5 bases and J by 2 bases, with 13 bases between them. CDR3 length equals 14 residues. CDR1 is SGHAT, CDR2 FQNNGV, per germline. This receptor was taken from a female donor of 60 years or more with stage I lung adenocarcinoma. Specimen: peripheral blood, collected before any cancer treatment. The chain recombines TRBV11-2 with TRBJ2-7; D is possibly TRBD1 (6 bases). The DNA of the CDR3 is TGTGCCAGCAGCCTCGACAGGACAACCTACGAGCAGTACTTC. The encoded protein is CASSLDRTTYEQYF.